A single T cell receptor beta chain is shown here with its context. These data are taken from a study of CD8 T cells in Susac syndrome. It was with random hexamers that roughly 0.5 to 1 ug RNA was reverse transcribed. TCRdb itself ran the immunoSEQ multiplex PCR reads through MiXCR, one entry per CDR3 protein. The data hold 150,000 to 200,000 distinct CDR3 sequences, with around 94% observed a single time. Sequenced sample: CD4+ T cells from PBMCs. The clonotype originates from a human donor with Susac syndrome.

CDR3 DNA: TGCAGTGCTAGAGATCCTCGGGGGTTAGTAGATACGCAGTATTTT. Encoded protein: CSARDPRGLVDTQYF. The gene calls are TRBV20-1 and TRBJ2-3, with D tentatively TRBD2 (6 bases). The V gene's germline CDR1 is DFQATT and CDR2 SNEGSKA (reference sequence). The CDR3 has 15 residues. V was cut by 0 bases and J by 5 bases, with 15 bases left in between.